This TCR beta chain is from a study of shared clonotypes between healthy human individuals. Whole-study context: The composition of the donors was a couple of women and a few men aged 18 to 49.

Naive CD8 isolation took CD45RO-negative cells positively selected for CCR7 and excluded terminally differentiated effector memory CD45RA+ cells. The donor population consisted of healthy HIV-negative adults with no recent acute infections or vaccinations. Donors were Caucasian adults residing in Nashville, Tennessee, USA. Once extracted for a subset, genomic DNA was divided evenly among several immunoSEQ plates. The repertoire was sequenced with immunoSEQ multiplex PCR; TCRdb's copy has only in-frame clones and lacks some. The sample has around 550,000 clones, approximately 96% seen once. Sequencing input: naive CD8+ T cells sorted from blood. The TCR originated in a woman in her thirties in good health.

CDR3 in amino acids: CASSVTGGNEQFF. DNA of the CDR3: TGTGCCAGCAGTGTGACAGGGGGCAATGAGCAGTTCTTC. The gene calls are TRBV6-4 and TRBJ2-1; TRBD1 matches 9 bases. The CDR3 runs to 13 residues. Trimming cost V 4 bases and J 6 bases; bases outside gene matches: 1. The germline CDR1 and CDR2 sequences are MRHNA and SNTAGT.